This is a list of T cell receptor beta chains from one sample in a study of blood T cell repertoires in COVID-19. Clones were read by immunoSEQ multiplex PCR, and TCRdb kept only the in-frame ones, dropping some. The sample contains about 250,000 clones, around nine tenths of which appear only once. Sequenced material: peripheral blood. These TCRs come from a man aged 25-45 years with COVID-19, enrolled during active disease. Both conserved end residues are part of each CDR3. The D gene is left open where the match is weak. Size is omitted from some rows. Given values are once, few, many or a class for expanded clones.

>TRBD2|-|TRBJ2-3|TRBV9
CASSVGSGGPDTQYF
TGTGCCAGCAGCGTAGGAAGCGGGGGCCCCGATACGCAGTATTTT
>TRBD1|-|TRBJ1-1|TRBV6-6
CASSPGDRATEAFF
TGTGCCAGCAGTCCGGGAGACAGGGCCACTGAAGCTTTCTTT
>TRBD2|once|TRBJ2-7|TRBV4-1
CASSQDWVDIIAGGATYEQYF
TGCGCCAGCAGCCAAGATTGGGTAGATATAATAGCGGGGGGGGCCACCTACGAGCAGTACTTC
>-|-|TRBJ2-7|TRBV27
CASSPGYEQYF
TGTGCCAGCAGCCCCGGCTACGAGCAGTACTTC
>TRBD1|-|TRBJ1-1|TRBV5-1
CASSPGQVGNTEAFF
TGCGCCAGCAGCCCCGGACAGGTTGGGAACACTGAAGCTTTCTTT
>-|-|TRBJ2-7|TRBV30
CAWSGGYEQYF
TGTGCCTGGAGTGGAGGCTACGAGCAGTACTTC
>TRBD2|-|TRBJ2-1|TRBV6-6
CASSYSGGDNEQFF
TGTGCCAGCAGTTATAGCGGGGGGGACAATGAGCAGTTCTTC
>-|-|TRBJ1-3|TRBV2
CASTRQAEGNTIYF
TGTGCCAGCACTCGACAGGCGGAAGGAAACACCATATATTTT
>TRBD1|-|TRBJ2-7|TRBV4-1
CASSQEGQGAYEQYF
TGCGCCAGCAGCCAAGAGGGGCAGGGGGCTTACGAGCAGTACTTC
>-|-|TRBJ1-5|TRBV9
CASSVGAGRNQPQHF
TGTGCCAGCAGCGTAGGGGCGGGCCGCAATCAGCCCCAGCATTTT
>TRBD1|-|TRBJ1-5|TRBV19
CASSIGGQGGFRPQHF
TGTGCCAGTAGTATTGGAGGACAGGGGGGGTTTAGGCCCCAGCATTTT
>-|few|TRBJ1-6|TRBV18
CASSPSAGGLGSPLHF
TGTGCCAGCTCACCAAGCGCCGGGGGTTTAGGGTCACCCCTCCACTTT
>-|-|TRBJ2-2|TRBV6-5
CASSLSTGELFF
TGTGCCAGCAGTTTGAGCACCGGGGAGCTGTTTTTT
>-|-|TRBJ1-5|TRBV3-1/TRBV3-2
CASSQGTANQPQHF
TGTGCCAGCAGCCAAGGGACAGCAAATCAGCCCCAGCATTTT
>-|-|TRBJ1-2|TRBV9
CASSASLRFTRGGYTF
TGTGCCAGCAGCGCTTCACTCAGGTTTACCCGGGGTGGCTACACCTTC
>-|-|TRBJ1-3|TRBV5-6
CASSLAPRGGFGNTIYF
TGTGCCAGCAGCTTGGCACCGAGAGGGGGTTTCGGAAACACCATATATTTT
>-|once|TRBJ2-1|TRBV7-8
CASSPSGGEQFF
TGTGCCAGCAGCCCATCCGGCGGTGAGCAGTTCTTC
>-|-|TRBJ2-5|TRBV2
CASILGLASETQYF
-
>-|-|TRBJ1-6|TRBV4-1
CATRKSDNSPLHF
TGCGCCACCAGGAAAAGCGATAATTCACCCCTCCACTTT
>TRBD1|once|TRBJ2-4|TRBV3-1/TRBV3-2
CASSHTPGQGPEIQYF
TGTGCCAGCAGCCATACCCCGGGACAGGGTCCAGAGATTCAGTACTTC
>-|-|TRBJ1-1|TRBV7-5
CVRSETGTNTEAFF
TGTGTCAGAAGCGAAACAGGAACGAACACTGAAGCTTTCTTT
>TRBD1|-|TRBJ2-7|TRBV11-2
CASSVTGTGGDEQYF
TGTGCCAGCAGCGTAACCGGGACAGGGGGCGACGAGCAGTACTTC
>TRBD2|once|TRBJ2-7|TRBV4-2
CASSQDLSLAGLSYEQYF
TGTGCCAGCAGCCAAGATCTATCATTAGCGGGGCTTTCCTACGAGCAGTACTTC
>TRBD1|-|TRBJ2-2|TRBV25-1
CASSDTGQGTGELFF
TGTGCCAGCAGCGATACGGGACAGGGAACCGGGGAGCTGTTTTTT
>-|few|TRBJ1-2|TRBV7-2
CANSRNYGYTF
TGTGCCAACTCAAGAAACTATGGCTACACCTTC
>-|-|TRBJ2-5|TRBV5-4
CASSFEETQYF
TGTGCCAGCAGCTTCGAAGAGACCCAGTACTTC
>TRBD2|-|TRBJ2-5|TRBV9
CASSVWAGGSQETQYF
TGTGCCAGCAGCGTATGGGCGGGGGGCTCCCAAGAGACCCAGTACTTC